The rows below give T cell receptor beta chains drawn from one sample of a study of blood T cell repertoires in COVID-19. Data came from immunoSEQ multiplex PCR; TCRdb stores just in-frame clones and leaves some out. The repertoire holds about 54,000 clones, with 88% as singletons. What was sequenced was peripheral blood. These TCRs come from a human donor in a cohort sampled during active COVID-19. The CDR3 runs from the conserved cysteine through the conserved F or W. The order of the fields is V gene, CDR3 length, J gene, CDR3 protein.

V gene: TRBV18; CDR3 length: 14; J gene: TRBJ2-5; CDR3 protein: CASSPPQGRQTQYF
V gene: TRBV4-3; CDR3 length: 13; J gene: TRBJ2-3; CDR3 protein: CASSPYESDTQYF
V gene: TRBV4-1; CDR3 length: 13; J gene: TRBJ2-5; CDR3 protein: CASSPQGRETQYF
V gene: TRBV5-1; CDR3 length: 18; J gene: TRBJ1-1; CDR3 protein: CASSLIGQGIARGTEAFF
V gene: TRBV11-2; CDR3 length: 15; J gene: TRBJ2-7; CDR3 protein: CASSHGGRASYEQYF
V gene: TRBV29-1; CDR3 length: 15; J gene: TRBJ1-2; CDR3 protein: CSVEPTGDRGYGYTF
V gene: TRBV19; CDR3 length: 14; J gene: TRBJ1-2; CDR3 protein: CASSMYNSNYGYTF
V gene: TRBV5-1; CDR3 length: 13; J gene: TRBJ2-1; CDR3 protein: CASSRYSGREQFF
V gene: TRBV4-1; CDR3 length: 16; J gene: TRBJ2-7; CDR3 protein: CASSQTAGGPTREQYF
V gene: TRBV6-5; CDR3 length: 14; J gene: TRBJ1-1; CDR3 protein: CASSPRDTNTEAFF
V gene: TRBV2; CDR3 length: 15; J gene: TRBJ2-3; CDR3 protein: CASTGDRLSTDTQYF
V gene: TRBV5-6; CDR3 length: 13; J gene: TRBJ1-6; CDR3 protein: CASSGGKSSPLHF
V gene: TRBV18; CDR3 length: 13; J gene: TRBJ2-7; CDR3 protein: CASSSTGGYEQYF
V gene: TRBV19; CDR3 length: 12; J gene: TRBJ1-3; CDR3 protein: CASHSSGNTIYF
V gene: TRBV19; CDR3 length: 14; J gene: TRBJ2-5; CDR3 protein: CASSRTGGIETQYF
V gene: TRBV5-1; CDR3 length: 14; J gene: TRBJ1-1; CDR3 protein: CASSRDRGNTEAFF
V gene: TRBV7-3; CDR3 length: 16; J gene: TRBJ2-2; CDR3 protein: CASSPRGGLGAGELFF
V gene: TRBV5-6; CDR3 length: 13; J gene: TRBJ2-7; CDR3 protein: CASSLLSSYEQYF
V gene: TRBV7-6; CDR3 length: 15; J gene: TRBJ2-7; CDR3 protein: CASSALGGRVHEQYF
V gene: TRBV5-4; CDR3 length: 16; J gene: TRBJ2-1; CDR3 protein: CASSLGAGGGYNEQFF
V gene: TRBV15; CDR3 length: 16; J gene: TRBJ2-3; CDR3 protein: CATSSPGRESTDTQYF
V gene: TRBV19; CDR3 length: 13; J gene: TRBJ1-6; CDR3 protein: CASSMRGNSPLHF
V gene: TRBV7-9; CDR3 length: 17; J gene: TRBJ2-2; CDR3 protein: CASSFGLAGSNTGELFF
V gene: TRBV6-2/TRBV6-3; CDR3 length: 14; J gene: TRBJ2-5; CDR3 protein: CASSYDRVQETQYF
V gene: TRBV19; CDR3 length: 14; J gene: TRBJ2-2; CDR3 protein: CASSIGQGTGELFF
V gene: TRBV2; CDR3 length: 13; J gene: TRBJ2-7; CDR3 protein: CASKVAGVYEQYF
V gene: TRBV18; CDR3 length: 14; J gene: TRBJ1-2; CDR3 protein: CASSPPGQGAGYTF
V gene: TRBV7-2; CDR3 length: 14; J gene: TRBJ2-1; CDR3 protein: CASNLEVRSNEQFF
V gene: TRBV5-1; CDR3 length: 16; J gene: TRBJ1-2; CDR3 protein: CASSTFSGAKNYGYTF
V gene: TRBV2; CDR3 length: 14; J gene: TRBJ1-2; CDR3 protein: CASRLQGGNYGYTF
V gene: TRBV3-1/TRBV3-2; CDR3 length: 15; J gene: TRBJ2-7; CDR3 protein: CASSQVRGSSNEQYF
V gene: TRBV25-1; CDR3 length: 15; J gene: TRBJ2-2; CDR3 protein: CASSEWGQGTGELFF
V gene: TRBV18; CDR3 length: 15; J gene: TRBJ2-5; CDR3 protein: CASSRFTDSVETQYF
V gene: TRBV19; CDR3 length: 13; J gene: TRBJ2-3; CDR3 protein: CASSNGGADTQYF
V gene: TRBV4-1; CDR3 length: 16; J gene: TRBJ1-4; CDR3 protein: CASSLSQGTTNEKLFF
V gene: TRBV7-2; CDR3 length: 16; J gene: TRBJ2-4; CDR3 protein: CASSLGSNRNFNIQYF
V gene: TRBV6-4; CDR3 length: 15; J gene: TRBJ2-3; CDR3 protein: CASSDGGRGADTQYF
V gene: TRBV2; CDR3 length: 13; J gene: TRBJ2-7; CDR3 protein: CASSPLPVSEQYF
V gene: TRBV27; CDR3 length: 12; J gene: TRBJ1-6; CDR3 protein: CASSKFGQGLHF
V gene: TRBV9; CDR3 length: 20; J gene: TRBJ1-3; CDR3 protein: CASSVGRGGQGEFSGNTIYF
V gene: TRBV7-6; CDR3 length: 15; J gene: TRBJ2-2; CDR3 protein: CASSLAGANTGELFF
V gene: TRBV7-9; CDR3 length: 15; J gene: TRBJ2-2; CDR3 protein: CASRPTGGNTGELFF
V gene: TRBV5-4; CDR3 length: 12; J gene: TRBJ2-3; CDR3 protein: CASSLVADTQYF
V gene: TRBV6-2/TRBV6-3; CDR3 length: 17; J gene: TRBJ2-1; CDR3 protein: CASSSLAGGPSVFEQFF
V gene: TRBV28; CDR3 length: 15; J gene: TRBJ1-5; CDR3 protein: CASSLRGGSNQPQHF
V gene: TRBV27; CDR3 length: 12; J gene: TRBJ2-3; CDR3 protein: CASRIGGGGQYF
V gene: TRBV7-2; CDR3 length: 15; J gene: TRBJ1-3; CDR3 protein: CASSPTGGPGNTIYF
V gene: TRBV5-1; CDR3 length: 14; J gene: TRBJ2-1; CDR3 protein: CASSLVGQYNEQFF
V gene: TRBV3-1/TRBV3-2; CDR3 length: 14; J gene: TRBJ2-7; CDR3 protein: CASSQGGRGYEQYF
V gene: TRBV4-3; CDR3 length: 13; J gene: TRBJ2-7; CDR3 protein: CASSQEGGHEQYF
V gene: TRBV11-2; CDR3 length: 14; J gene: TRBJ1-2; CDR3 protein: CASSLLGATYGYTF
V gene: TRBV9; CDR3 length: 17; J gene: TRBJ2-1; CDR3 protein: CASSPPTSGRAYNEQFF
V gene: TRBV19; CDR3 length: 15; J gene: TRBJ1-5; CDR3 protein: CASTPTGDLDQPQHF
V gene: TRBV19; CDR3 length: 12; J gene: TRBJ2-7; CDR3 protein: CASGTGFNEQYF
V gene: TRBV18; CDR3 length: 16; J gene: TRBJ1-5; CDR3 protein: CASSPIGTGGSQPQHF
V gene: TRBV7-9; CDR3 length: 14; J gene: TRBJ1-1; CDR3 protein: CASSWTGVNTEAFF
V gene: TRBV3-1/TRBV3-2; CDR3 length: 15; J gene: TRBJ2-3; CDR3 protein: CASSQNAGGPGTQYF